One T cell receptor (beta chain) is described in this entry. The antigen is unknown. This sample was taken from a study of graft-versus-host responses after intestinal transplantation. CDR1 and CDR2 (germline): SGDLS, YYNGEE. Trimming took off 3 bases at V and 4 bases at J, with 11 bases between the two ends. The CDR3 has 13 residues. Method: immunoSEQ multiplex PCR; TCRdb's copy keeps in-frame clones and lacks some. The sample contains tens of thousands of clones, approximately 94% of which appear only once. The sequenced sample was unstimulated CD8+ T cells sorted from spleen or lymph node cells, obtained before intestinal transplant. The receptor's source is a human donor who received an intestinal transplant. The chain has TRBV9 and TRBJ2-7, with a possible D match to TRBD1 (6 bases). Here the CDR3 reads CASSASQGYEQYF. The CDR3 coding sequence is TGTGCCAGCAGCGCGAGTCAGGGGTACGAGCAGTACTTC.